Included here is one T cell receptor beta chain sequence, with context. What it binds is unknown. Germline assignment: CDR1 LGHNA and CDR2 YNFKEQ. This CDR3 region has 11 residues. V was trimmed by 5 bases and J by 7 bases, leaving 8 bases between them. Quantitative 5'-RACE with molecular barcodes was used to make the TCR beta libraries. From the 5' RACE reads, TCRdb called clonotypes with MiXCR, one entry per CDR3 protein. The data hold 250,000 to 350,000 distinct CDR3 sequences, with roughly 20% observed a single time. This specimen belongs to a study of CD8 T cells in ankylosing spondylitis. Study-wide results and limits: A TCR beta motif of under 10 highly homologous variants appeared characteristic of ankylosing spondylitis blood.

The chain joins TRBV4-2 to TRBJ1-1; TRBD1 is a possible D gene (5 bases). The TCR comes from a male donor with ankylosing spondylitis or in good health (not recorded which). Sequencing was done on a sample of blood, either unsorted or a sorted T cell fraction (not recorded which). This chain's CDR3 is CASSWGDEAFF. The CDR3 nucleotides are TGTGCCAGCAGCTGGGGGGATGAAGCTTTCTTT.